This T cell receptor beta chain was sequenced in a study of blood T cell repertoires in COVID-19. In the study overall: Spain, Italy and the United States supplied samples that represented acute and convalescent COVID-19. PBMCs, B-cell-depleted T cells, or T cells were the source of the cDNA or gDNA that made up the material.

Enrolled through a virtual design, the participants were between roughly 18 and 90 years of age and came from under 30 US areas. Either two negative PCRs, clearance, or symptom resolution qualified Cohort 3 donors as recovered. Clones were read by immunoSEQ multiplex PCR, and TCRdb kept only the in-frame ones, dropping some. The table has under 500,000 clones, roughly nine tenths seen once. The sample holds a few counts of this clone. The CDR3 is 15 amino acids. Germline CDR1 is LNHDA and CDR2 is SQIVND (reference sequence). V lost 8 bases to trimming and J lost 9 bases; unmatched junction nucleotides: 11.

Specimen: PBMCs or T cells enriched from blood (not recorded which). This TCR derives from a man in his thirties or forties who had recovered from COVID-19. V gene TRBV19 combines with J gene TRBJ2-1; 12 nucleotides match TRBD1. CDR3 nucleotide sequence: TGTGCCAGTGAGGGTAGGGACAGGGGGCTAACTGAGCAGTTCTTC. It is translated as CASEGRDRGLTEQFF.